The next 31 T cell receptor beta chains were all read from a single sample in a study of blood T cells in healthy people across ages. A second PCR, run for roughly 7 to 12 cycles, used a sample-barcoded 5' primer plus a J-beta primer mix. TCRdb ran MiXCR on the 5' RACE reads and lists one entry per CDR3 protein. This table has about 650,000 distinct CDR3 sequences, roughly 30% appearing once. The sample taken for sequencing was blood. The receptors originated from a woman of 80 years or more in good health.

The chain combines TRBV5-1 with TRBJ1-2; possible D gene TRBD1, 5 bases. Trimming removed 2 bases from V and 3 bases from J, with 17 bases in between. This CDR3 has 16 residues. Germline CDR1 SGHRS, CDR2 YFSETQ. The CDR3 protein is CASSFFIGQMDYGYTF. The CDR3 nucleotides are TGCGCCAGCAGCTTCTTCATTGGACAAATGGACTATGGCTACACCTTC.

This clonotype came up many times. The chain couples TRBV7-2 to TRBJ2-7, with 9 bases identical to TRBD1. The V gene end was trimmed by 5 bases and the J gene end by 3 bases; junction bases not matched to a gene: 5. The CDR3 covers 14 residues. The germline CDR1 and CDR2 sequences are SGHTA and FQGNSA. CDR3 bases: TGTGCCAGCAGCCTTACAGGGGGCTTCTACGAGCAGTACTTC. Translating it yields CASSLTGGFYEQYF.

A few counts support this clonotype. The CDR3: CASSPRTSGGDEQFF. In DNA form, the CDR3 reads TGCGCCAGCAGCCCACGGACTAGCGGGGGTGATGAGCAGTTCTTC. The rearrangement uses TRBV5-1 and TRBJ2-1; 13 bases line up with TRBD2. The germline gives CDR1 SGHRS, CDR2 YFSETQ. This CDR3 comprises 15 residues. V lost 4 bases and J lost 8; bases outside the gene matches: 6. The complete variable domain, with remaining parts taken from reference TRBV5-1 and TRBJ2-1, reads KAGVTQTPRYLIKTRGQQVTLSCSPISGHRSVSWYQQTPGQGLQFLFEYFSETQRNKGNFPGRFSGRQFSNSRSEMNVSTLELGDSALYLCASSPRTSGGDEQFFGPGTRLTVL.

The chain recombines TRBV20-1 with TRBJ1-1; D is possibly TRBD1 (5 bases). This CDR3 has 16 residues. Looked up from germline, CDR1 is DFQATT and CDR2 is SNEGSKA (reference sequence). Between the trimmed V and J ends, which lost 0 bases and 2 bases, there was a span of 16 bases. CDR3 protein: CSARDPGQPGNTEAFF. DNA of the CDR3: TGCAGTGCTAGAGATCCGGGGCAACCAGGAAACACTGAAGCTTTCTTT.

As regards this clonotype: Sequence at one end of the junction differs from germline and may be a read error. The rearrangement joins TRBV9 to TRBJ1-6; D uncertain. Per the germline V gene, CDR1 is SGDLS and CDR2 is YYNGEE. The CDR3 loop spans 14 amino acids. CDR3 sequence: CASSALDSRGPRHF. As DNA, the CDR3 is TGTGCCAGCAGCGCCCTCGACTCGCGTGGCCCCCGCCACTTT.

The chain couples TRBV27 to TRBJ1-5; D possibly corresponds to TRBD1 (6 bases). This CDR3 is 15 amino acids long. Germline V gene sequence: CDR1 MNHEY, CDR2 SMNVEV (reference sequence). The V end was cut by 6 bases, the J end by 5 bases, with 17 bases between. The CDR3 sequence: CASSRRGGWDQPQHF. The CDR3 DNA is TGTGCCAGCAGCCGGAGGGGGGGTTGGGATCAGCCCCAGCATTTT.

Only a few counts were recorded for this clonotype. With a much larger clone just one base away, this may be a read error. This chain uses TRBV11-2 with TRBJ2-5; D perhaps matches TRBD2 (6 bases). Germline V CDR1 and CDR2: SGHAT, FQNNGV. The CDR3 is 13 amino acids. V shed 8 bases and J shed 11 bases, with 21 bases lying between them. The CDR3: CASGPRSGGEQYF. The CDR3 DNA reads TGTGCCAGCGGACCTCGAAGCGGCGGGGAGCAGTACTTC. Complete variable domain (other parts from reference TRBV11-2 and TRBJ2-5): EAGVAQSPRYKIIEKRQSVAFWCNPISGHATLYWYQQILGQGPKLLIQFQNNGVVDDSQLPKDRFSAERLKGVDSTLKIQPAKLEDSAVYLCASGPRSGGEQYFGPGTRLLVL.

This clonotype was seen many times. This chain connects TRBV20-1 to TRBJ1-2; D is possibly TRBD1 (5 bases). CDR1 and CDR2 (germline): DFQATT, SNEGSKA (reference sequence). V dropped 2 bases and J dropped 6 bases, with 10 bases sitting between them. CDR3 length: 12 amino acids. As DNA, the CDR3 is TGCAGTGCTAGATTGCAGGGAGATGGCTACACCTTC. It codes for CSARLQGDGYTF.

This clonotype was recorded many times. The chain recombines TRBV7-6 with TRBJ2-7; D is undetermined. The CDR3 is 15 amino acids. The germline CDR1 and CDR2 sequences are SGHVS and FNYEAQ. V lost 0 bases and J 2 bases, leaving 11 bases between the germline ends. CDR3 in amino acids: CASSLAFGVTYEQYF. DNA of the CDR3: TGTGCCAGCAGCTTAGCGTTCGGAGTTACCTACGAGCAGTACTTC.

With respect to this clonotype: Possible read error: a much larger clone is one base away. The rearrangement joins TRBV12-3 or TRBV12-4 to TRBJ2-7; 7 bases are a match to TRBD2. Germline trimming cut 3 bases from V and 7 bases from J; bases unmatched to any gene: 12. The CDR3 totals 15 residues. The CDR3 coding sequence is TGTGCCAGCAGTTTGCTAGCGGCTTCCCGAAGGGAGCAGTACTTC. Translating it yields CASSLLAASRREQYF.

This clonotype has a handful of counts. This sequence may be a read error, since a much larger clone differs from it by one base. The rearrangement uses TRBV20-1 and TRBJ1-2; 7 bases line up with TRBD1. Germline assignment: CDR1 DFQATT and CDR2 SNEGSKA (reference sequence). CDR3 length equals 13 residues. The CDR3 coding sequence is TGCAGTGCAAGGGTACAGGGGAGGGATGGCTGCACCTTC. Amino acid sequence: CSARVQGRDGCTF.

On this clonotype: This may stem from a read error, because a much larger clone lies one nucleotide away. The CDR3 bases are TGTGCCAGTAGCACCAGAGTGGGCGAGCAGTACTTC. Amino acid sequence: CASSTRVGEQYF. The chain uses TRBV19 and TRBJ2-1; no clear D. The DNA end is a closer match to TRBJ2-7, so the J assignment may be wrong. Germline assignment: CDR1 LNHDA and CDR2 SQIVND (reference sequence). This CDR3 spans 12 amino acids.

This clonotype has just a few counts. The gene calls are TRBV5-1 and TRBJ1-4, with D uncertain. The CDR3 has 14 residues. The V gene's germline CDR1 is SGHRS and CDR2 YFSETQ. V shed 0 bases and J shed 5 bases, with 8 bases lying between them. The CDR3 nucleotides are TGCGCCAGCAGCTTGGACCTTCTGAATGAAAAACTGTTTTTT. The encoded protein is CASSLDLLNEKLFF.

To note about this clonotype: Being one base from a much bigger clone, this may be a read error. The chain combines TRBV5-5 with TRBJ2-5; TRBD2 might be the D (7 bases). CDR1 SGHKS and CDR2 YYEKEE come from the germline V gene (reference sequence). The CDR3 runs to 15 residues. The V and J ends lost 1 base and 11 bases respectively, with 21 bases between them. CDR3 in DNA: TGTGCCAGCAGCTTGAGGATGGGGGGGGACAATGAGCAGTACTTC. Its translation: CASSLRMGGDNEQYF.

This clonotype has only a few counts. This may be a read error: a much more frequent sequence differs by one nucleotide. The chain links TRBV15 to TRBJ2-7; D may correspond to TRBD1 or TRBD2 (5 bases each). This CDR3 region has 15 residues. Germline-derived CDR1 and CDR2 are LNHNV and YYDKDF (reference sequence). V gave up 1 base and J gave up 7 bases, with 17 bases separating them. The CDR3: CATSRGQPRGNEQYF. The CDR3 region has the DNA TGTGCCACCAGCAGAGGACAGCCCCGGGGTAATGAGCAGTACTTC.

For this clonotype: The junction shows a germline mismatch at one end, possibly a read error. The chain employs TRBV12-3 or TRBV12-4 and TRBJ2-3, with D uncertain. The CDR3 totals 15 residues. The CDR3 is CASSSDCLGADAQYF. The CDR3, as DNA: TGTGCCAGCAGTTCCGACTGCTTGGGCGCAGATGCGCAGTATTTT.

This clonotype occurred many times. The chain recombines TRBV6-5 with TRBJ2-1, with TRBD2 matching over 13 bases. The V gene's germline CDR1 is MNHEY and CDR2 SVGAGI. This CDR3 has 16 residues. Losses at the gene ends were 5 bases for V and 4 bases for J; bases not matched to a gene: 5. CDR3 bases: TGTGCCAGCAGTCCAACGACTAGCGGGGGGTACAATGAGCAGTTCTTC. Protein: CASSPTTSGGYNEQFF.

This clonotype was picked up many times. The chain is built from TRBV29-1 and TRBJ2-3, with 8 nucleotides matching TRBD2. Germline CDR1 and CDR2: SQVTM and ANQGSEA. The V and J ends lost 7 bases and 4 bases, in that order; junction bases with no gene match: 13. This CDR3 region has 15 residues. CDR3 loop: CSAARGAKGADTQYF. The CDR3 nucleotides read TGCAGCGCTGCGCGGGGGGCTAAGGGCGCAGATACGCAGTATTTT.

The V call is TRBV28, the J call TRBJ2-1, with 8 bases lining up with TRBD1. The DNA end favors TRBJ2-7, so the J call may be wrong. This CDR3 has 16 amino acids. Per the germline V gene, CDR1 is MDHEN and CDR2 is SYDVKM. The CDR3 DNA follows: TGTGCCAGCAGTTTCGAGGGGGCAGGGGGCTACAATGAGCAGTACTTC. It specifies CASSFEGAGGYNEQYF.

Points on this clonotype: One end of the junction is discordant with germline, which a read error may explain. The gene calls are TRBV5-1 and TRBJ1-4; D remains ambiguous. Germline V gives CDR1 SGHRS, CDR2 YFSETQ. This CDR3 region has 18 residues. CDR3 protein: CASSLEDQQASTDEKLFF. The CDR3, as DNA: TGCGCCAGCAGCTTGGAAGATCAGCAGGCTTCAACTGATGAAAAACTGTTTTTT.

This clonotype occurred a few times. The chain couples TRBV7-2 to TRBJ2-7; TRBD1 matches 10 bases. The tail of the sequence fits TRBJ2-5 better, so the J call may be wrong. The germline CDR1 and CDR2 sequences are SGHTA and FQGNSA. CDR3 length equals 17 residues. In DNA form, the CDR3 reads TGTGCCAGCAGCTTACGCGGGGGACAGGGGAGAGGGGAGACCCAGTACTTC. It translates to CASSLRGGQGRGETQYF.

The CDR3 loop is CAWRPGRSNTEAFF. CDR3 nucleotides: TGTGCCTGGCGCCCCGGCAGGTCGAACACTGAAGCTTTCTTT. This chain links TRBV30 with TRBJ1-1; the D is unclear. This CDR3 is 14 amino acids long. The germline gives CDR1 GTSNPN, CDR2 SVGIG (reference sequence). V lost 5 bases and J lost 1, with 14 bases in between.

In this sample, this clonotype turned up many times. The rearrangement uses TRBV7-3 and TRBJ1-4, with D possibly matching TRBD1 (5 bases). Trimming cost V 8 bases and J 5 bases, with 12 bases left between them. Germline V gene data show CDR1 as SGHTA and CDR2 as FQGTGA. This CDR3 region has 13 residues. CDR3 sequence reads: CASSKGQNEKLFF. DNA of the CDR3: TGTGCCAGCTCAAAGGGGCAGAATGAAAAACTGTTTTTT.

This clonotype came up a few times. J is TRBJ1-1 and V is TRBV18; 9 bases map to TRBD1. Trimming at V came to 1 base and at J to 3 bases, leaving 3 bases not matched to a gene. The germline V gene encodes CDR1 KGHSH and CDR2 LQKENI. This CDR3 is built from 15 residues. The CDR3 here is CASSPRTGEYTEAFF. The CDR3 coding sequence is TGTGCCAGCTCACCACGGACAGGGGAGTACACTGAAGCTTTCTTT. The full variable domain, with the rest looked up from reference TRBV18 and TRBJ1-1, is NAGVMQNPRHLVRRRGQEARLRCSPMKGHSHVYWYRQLPEEGLKFMVYLQKENIIDESGMPKERFSAEFPKEGPSILRIQQVVRGDSAAYFCASSPRTGEYTEAFFGQGTRLTVV.

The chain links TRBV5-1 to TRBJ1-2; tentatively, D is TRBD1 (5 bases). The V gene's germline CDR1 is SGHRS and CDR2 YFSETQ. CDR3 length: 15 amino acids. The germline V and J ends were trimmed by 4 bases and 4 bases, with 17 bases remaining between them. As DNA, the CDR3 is TGCGCCAGCAGCAGGGACTCCCAAGGGAGCTATGGCTACACCTTC. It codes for CASSRDSQGSYGYTF.

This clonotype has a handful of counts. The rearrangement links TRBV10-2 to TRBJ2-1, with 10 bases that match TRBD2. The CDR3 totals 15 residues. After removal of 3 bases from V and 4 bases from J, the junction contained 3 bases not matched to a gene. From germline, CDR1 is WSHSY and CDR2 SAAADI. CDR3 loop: CASSDATSGYNEQFF. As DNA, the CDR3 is TGCGCCAGCAGTGATGCGACTAGCGGGTACAATGAGCAGTTCTTC.

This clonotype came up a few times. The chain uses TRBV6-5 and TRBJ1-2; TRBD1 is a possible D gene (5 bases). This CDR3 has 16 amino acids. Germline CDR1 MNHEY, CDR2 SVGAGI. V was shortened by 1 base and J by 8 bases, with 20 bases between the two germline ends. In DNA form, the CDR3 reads TGTGCCAGCAGTTACTACCCGGGACGTCCCGAGGAGGGCTACACCTTC. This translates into CASSYYPGRPEEGYTF.

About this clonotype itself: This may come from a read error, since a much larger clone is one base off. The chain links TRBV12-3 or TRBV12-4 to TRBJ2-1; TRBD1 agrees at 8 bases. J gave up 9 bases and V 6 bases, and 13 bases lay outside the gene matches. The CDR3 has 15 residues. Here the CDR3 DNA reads TGTGCCAGCAGGCCGGACAGGGCGAGAACAGGTGAGCAGTTCTTC. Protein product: CASRPDRARTGEQFF.

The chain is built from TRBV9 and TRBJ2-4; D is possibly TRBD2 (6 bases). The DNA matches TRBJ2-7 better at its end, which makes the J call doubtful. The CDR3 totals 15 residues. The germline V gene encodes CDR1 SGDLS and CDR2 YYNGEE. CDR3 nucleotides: TGTGCCAGCAGCGTAGGAACTAGCTCGTCCTACGAGCAGTACTTC. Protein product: CASSVGTSSSYEQYF.

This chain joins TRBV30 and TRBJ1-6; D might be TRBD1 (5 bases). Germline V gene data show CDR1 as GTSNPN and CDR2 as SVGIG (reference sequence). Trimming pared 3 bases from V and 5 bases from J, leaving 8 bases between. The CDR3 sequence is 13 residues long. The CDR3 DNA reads TGTGCCTGGAGCCAGGACAATAATTCACCCCTCCACTTT. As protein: CAWSQDNNSPLHF.

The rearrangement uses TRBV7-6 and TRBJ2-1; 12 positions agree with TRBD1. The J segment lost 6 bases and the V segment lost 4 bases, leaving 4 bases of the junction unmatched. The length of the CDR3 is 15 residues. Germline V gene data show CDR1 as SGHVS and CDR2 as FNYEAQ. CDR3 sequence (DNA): TGTGCCAGCAGCTCCGGGACAGGGGGCTCCAATGAGCAGTTCTTC. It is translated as CASSSGTGGSNEQFF.